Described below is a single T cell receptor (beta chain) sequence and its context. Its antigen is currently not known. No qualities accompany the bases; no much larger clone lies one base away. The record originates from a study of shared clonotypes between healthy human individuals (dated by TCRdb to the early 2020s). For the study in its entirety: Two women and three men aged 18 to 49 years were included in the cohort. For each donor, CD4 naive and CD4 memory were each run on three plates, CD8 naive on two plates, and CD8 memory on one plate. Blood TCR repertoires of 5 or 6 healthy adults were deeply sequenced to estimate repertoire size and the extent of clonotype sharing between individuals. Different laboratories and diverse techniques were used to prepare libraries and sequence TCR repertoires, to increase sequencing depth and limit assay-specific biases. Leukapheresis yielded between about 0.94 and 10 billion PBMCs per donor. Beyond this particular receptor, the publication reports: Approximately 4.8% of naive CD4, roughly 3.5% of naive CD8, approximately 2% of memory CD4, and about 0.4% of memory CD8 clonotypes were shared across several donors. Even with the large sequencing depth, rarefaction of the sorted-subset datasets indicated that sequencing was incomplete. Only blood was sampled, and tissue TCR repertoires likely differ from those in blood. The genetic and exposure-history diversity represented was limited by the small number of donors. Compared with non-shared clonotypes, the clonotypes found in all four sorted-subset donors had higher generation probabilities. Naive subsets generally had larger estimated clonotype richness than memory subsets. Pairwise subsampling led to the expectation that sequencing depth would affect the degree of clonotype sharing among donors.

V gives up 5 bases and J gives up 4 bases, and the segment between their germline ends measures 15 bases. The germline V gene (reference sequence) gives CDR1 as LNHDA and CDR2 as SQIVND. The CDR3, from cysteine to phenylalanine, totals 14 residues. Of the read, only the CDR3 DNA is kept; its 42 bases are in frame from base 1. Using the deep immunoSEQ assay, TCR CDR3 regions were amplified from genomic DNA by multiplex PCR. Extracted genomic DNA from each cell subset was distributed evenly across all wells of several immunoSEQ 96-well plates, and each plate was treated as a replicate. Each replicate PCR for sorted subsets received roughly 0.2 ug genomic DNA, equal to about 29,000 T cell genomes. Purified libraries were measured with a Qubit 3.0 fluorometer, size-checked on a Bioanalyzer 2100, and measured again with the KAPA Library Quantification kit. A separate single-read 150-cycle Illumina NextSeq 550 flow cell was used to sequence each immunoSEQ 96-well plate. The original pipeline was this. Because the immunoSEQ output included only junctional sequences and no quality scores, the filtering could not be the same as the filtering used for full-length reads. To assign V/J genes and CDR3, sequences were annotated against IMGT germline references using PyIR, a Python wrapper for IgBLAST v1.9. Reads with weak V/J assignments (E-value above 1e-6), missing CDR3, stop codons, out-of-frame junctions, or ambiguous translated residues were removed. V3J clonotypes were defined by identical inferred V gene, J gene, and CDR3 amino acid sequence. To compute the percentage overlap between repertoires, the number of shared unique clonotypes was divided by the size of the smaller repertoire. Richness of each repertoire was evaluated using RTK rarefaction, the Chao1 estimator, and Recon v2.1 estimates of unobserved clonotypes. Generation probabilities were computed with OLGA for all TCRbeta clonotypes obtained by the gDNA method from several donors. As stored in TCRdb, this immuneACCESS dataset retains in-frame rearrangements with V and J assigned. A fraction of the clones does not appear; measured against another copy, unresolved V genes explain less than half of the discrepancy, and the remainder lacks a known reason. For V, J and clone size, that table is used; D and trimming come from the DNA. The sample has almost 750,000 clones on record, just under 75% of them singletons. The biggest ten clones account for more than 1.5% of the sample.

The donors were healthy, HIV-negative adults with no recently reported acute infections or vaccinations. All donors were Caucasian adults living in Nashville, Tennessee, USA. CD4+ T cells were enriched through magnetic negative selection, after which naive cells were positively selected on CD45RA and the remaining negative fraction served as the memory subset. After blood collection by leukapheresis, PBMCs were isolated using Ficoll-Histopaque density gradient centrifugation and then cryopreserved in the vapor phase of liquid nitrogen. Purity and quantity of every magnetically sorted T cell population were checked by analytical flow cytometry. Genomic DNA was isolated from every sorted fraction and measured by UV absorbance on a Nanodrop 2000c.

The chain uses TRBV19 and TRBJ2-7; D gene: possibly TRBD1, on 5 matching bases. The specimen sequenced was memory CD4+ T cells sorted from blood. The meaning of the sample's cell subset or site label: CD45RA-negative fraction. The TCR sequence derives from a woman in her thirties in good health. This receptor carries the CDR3 CASSRRPQGYEQYF. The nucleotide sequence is TGTGCCAGTAGTCGACGACCCCAGGGTTACGAGCAGTACTTC.